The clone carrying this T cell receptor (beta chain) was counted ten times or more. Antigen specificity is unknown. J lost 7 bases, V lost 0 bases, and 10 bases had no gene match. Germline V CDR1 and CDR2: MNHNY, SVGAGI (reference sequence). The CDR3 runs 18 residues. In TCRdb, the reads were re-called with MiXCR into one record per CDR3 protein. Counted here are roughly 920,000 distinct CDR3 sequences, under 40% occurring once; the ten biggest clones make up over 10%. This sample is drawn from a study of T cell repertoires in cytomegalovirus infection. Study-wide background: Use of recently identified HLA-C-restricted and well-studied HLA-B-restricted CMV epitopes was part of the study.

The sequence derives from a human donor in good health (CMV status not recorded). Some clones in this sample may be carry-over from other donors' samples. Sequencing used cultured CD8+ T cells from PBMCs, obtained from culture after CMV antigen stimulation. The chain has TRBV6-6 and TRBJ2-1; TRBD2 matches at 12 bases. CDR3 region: CASSYSKASGGAGNEQFF. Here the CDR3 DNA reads TGTGCCAGCAGTTACTCGAAGGCTAGCGGGGGGGCCGGGAATGAGCAGTTCTTC.